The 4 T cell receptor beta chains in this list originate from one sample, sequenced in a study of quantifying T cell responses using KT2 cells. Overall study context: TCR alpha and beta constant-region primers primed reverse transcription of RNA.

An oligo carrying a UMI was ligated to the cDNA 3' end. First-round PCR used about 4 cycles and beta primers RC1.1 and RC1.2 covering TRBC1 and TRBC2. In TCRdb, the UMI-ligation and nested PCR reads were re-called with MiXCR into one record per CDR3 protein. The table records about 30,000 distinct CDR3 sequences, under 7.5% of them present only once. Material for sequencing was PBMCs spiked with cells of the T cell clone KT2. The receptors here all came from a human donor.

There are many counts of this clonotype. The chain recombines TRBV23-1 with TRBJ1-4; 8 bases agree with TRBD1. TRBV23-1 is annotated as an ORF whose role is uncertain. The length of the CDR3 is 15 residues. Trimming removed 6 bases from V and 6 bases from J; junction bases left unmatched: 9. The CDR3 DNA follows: TGCGCCAGCAGACCCAAGACAGGGGATCATGAAAAACTGTTTTTT. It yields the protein CASRPKTGDHEKLFF.

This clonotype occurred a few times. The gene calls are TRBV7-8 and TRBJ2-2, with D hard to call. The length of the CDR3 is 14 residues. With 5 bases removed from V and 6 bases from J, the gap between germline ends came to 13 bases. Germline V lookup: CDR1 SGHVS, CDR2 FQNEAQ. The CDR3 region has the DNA TGTGCCAGCAGCCCGAGGAGATGGGCCGGGGAGCTGTTTTTT. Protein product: CASSPRRWAGELFF. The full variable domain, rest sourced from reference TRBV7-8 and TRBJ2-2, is GAGVSQSPRYKVAKRGQDVALRCDPISGHVSLFWYQQALGQGPEFLTYFQNEAQLDKSGLPSDRFFAERPEGSVSTLKIQRTQQEDSAVYLCASSPRRWAGELFFGEGSRLTVL.

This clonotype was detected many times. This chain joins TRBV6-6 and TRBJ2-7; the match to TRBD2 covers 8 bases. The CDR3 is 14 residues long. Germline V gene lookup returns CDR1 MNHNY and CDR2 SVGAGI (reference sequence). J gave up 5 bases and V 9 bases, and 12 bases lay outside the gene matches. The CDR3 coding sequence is TGTGCCAGTACCGCTGGCGGGAGGAGAAACGAGCAGTACTTC. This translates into CASTAGGRRNEQYF.

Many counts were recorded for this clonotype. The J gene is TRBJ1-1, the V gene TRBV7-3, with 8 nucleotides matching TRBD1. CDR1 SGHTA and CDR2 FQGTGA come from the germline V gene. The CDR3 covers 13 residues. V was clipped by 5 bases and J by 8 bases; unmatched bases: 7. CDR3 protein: CASSPTGGGEAFF. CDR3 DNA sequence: TGTGCCAGCAGCCCTACAGGGGGAGGCGAAGCTTTCTTT.